This passage covers 5 T cell receptor beta chains from one sample sequenced in a study of control samples from healthy donors and cancer patients. TCRdb keeps only in-frame clones here, not all; method: immunoSEQ multiplex PCR. The sample records tens of thousands of clones, over 85% being singletons. Sequenced: PBMCs. Every receptor here comes from a woman between 55 and 75 years old with head and neck cancer.

V and J are TRBV30 and TRBJ2-6; D unresolved. Trimming pared 4 bases from V and 0 bases from J, leaving 10 bases between. From germline, CDR1 is GTSNPN and CDR2 SVGIG (reference sequence). The CDR3 is made up of 15 amino acids. CDR3: CAWTASISGANVLTF. The CDR3 region has the DNA TGTGCCTGGACGGCAAGTATCTCTGGGGCCAACGTCCTGACTTTC.

The chain recombines TRBV6-1 with TRBJ2-7, with D perhaps TRBD1 (6 bases). Germline values: CDR1 MNHNS, CDR2 SASEGT. V lost 4 bases and J lost 0, with 25 bases in between. The CDR3 extends over 19 amino acids. The CDR3 is CASSGGHRNLDSSSYEQYF. In DNA, the CDR3 is TGTGCCAGCAGTGGGGGACATAGGAACTTAGATTCCAGCTCCTACGAGCAGTACTTC.

The chain recombines TRBV3-1 (or the pseudogene TRBV3-2) with TRBJ1-1; 12 bases are shared with TRBD1. The CDR3 has 14 residues. Germline CDR1 reads LGHDT; CDR2 reads YNNKEL (reference sequence). J gave up 11 bases and V 9 bases, and 13 bases lay outside the gene matches. The CDR3 DNA sequence: TGTGCCAGTTCTACCGGGGACAGGGGGCGAGGGGCTTTCTTT. Amino acid sequence: CASSTGDRGRGAFF.

The chain couples TRBV7-9 to TRBJ2-6; no clear D gene. The V end lost 8 bases, the J end lost 1 base, and 18 bases lay between the germline ends. The CDR3 loop spans 17 amino acids. Germline CDR1 and CDR2: SEHNR and FQNEAQ (reference sequence). CDR3 coding DNA: TGTGCCAGCGCAACAAGCAGCTTTAGTTCTGGGGCCAACGTCCTGACTTTC. Its protein is CASATSSFSSGANVLTF.

The chain carries TRBV6-6 and TRBJ1-5; no clear D gene. This CDR3 region has 15 residues. Germline-derived CDR1 and CDR2 are MNHNY and SVGAGI (reference sequence). Trimming stripped 6 bases from V and 0 bases from J, with 12 bases between. This CDR3 is CASRTTENSNQPQHF. The DNA of the CDR3 is TGTGCCAGCAGGACAACAGAGAATAGCAATCAGCCCCAGCATTTT.